This T cell receptor (beta chain) was documented in a study of blood T cell repertoires in COVID-19. Measured with immunoSEQ multiplex PCR; TCRdb has only the in-frame clones, and not every one. The table records 400,000 to 450,000 clones, about 91% of them present only once. The V and J ends lost 0 bases and 1 base, in that order; junction bases with no gene match: 6. Germline CDR1 LGHNA, CDR2 YSLEER. CDR3 length: 17 residues. The sequence derives from a middle-aged woman with COVID-19, enrolled during active disease. The chain employs TRBV4-3 and TRBJ2-3; 8 bases fit TRBD2. Sequenced input: peripheral blood. The CDR3 bases are TGCGCCAGCAGCCAAGATGGTAGCGGGATTCGCACAGATACGCAGTATTTT. As protein: CASSQDGSGIRTDTQYF.